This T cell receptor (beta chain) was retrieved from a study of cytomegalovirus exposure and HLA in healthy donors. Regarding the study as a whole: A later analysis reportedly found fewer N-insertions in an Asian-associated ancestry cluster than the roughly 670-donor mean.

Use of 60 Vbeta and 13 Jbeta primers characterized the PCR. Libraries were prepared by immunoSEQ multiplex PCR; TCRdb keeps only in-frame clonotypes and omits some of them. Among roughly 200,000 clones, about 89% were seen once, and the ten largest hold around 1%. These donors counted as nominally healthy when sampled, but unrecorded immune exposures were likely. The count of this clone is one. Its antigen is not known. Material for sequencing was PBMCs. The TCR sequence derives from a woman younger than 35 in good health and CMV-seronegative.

CDR3 DNA sequence: TGTGCCAGCAGCCCTAGAGGGGACAGGGGCCCAATCCACAATGAGCAGTTCTTC. As protein: CASSPRGDRGPIHNEQFF. The chain is built from TRBV7-8 and TRBJ2-1; 10 bases are a match to TRBD1. V trimming: 5 bases; J trimming: 5 bases; junction bases outside the gene matches: 15. This CDR3 comprises 18 residues. Germline V lookup: CDR1 SGHVS, CDR2 FQNEAQ. Using reference TRBV7-8 and TRBJ2-1 for the parts outside the CDR3, the full variable domain is GAGVSQSPRYKVAKRGQDVALRCDPISGHVSLFWYQQALGQGPEFLTYFQNEAQLDKSGLPSDRFFAERPEGSVSTLKIQRTQQEDSAVYLCASSPRGDRGPIHNEQFFGPGTRLTVL.